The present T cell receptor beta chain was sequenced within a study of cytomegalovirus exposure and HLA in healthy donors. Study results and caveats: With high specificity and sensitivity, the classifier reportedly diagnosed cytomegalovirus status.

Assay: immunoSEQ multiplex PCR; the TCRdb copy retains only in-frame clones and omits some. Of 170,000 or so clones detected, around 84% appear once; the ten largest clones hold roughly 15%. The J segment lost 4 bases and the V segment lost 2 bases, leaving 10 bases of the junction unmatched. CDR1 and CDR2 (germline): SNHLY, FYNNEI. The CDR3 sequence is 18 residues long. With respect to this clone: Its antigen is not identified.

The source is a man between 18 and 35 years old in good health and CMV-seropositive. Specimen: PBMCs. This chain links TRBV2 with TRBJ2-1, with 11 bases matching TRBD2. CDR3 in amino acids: CASSEFSRSGRVYNEQFF. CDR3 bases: TGTGCCAGCAGTGAATTTAGTCGTAGCGGGAGGGTATACAATGAGCAGTTCTTC.